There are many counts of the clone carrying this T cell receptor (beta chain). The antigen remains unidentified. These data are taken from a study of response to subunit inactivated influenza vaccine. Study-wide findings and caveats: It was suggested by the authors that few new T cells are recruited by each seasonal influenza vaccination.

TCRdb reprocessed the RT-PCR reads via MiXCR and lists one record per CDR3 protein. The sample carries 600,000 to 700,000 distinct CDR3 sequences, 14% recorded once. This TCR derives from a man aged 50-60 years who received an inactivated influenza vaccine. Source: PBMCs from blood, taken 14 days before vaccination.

CDR3 bases: TGTGCCAGCAGTCCCGGGACTAGCGGGGGCTACAATGAGCAGTTCTTC. It translates to CASSPGTSGGYNEQFF. This chain connects TRBV27 to TRBJ2-1; 14 positions agree with TRBD2. The ends lost 5 bases at V and 3 bases at J; junction bases unmatched: 3. Germline-derived CDR1 and CDR2 are MNHEY and SMNVEV (reference sequence). The CDR3 totals 16 residues.